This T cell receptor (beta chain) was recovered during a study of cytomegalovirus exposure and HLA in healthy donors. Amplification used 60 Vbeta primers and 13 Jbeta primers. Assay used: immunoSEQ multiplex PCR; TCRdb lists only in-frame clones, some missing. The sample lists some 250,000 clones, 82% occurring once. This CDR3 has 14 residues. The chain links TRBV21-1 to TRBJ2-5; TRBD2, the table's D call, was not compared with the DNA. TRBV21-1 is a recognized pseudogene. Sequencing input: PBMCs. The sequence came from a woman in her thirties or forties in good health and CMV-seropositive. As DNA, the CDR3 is TGTGCCAGCAGCTCAAGCTCGATCCAAGAGACCCAGTACTTC. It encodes CASSSSSIQETQYF.